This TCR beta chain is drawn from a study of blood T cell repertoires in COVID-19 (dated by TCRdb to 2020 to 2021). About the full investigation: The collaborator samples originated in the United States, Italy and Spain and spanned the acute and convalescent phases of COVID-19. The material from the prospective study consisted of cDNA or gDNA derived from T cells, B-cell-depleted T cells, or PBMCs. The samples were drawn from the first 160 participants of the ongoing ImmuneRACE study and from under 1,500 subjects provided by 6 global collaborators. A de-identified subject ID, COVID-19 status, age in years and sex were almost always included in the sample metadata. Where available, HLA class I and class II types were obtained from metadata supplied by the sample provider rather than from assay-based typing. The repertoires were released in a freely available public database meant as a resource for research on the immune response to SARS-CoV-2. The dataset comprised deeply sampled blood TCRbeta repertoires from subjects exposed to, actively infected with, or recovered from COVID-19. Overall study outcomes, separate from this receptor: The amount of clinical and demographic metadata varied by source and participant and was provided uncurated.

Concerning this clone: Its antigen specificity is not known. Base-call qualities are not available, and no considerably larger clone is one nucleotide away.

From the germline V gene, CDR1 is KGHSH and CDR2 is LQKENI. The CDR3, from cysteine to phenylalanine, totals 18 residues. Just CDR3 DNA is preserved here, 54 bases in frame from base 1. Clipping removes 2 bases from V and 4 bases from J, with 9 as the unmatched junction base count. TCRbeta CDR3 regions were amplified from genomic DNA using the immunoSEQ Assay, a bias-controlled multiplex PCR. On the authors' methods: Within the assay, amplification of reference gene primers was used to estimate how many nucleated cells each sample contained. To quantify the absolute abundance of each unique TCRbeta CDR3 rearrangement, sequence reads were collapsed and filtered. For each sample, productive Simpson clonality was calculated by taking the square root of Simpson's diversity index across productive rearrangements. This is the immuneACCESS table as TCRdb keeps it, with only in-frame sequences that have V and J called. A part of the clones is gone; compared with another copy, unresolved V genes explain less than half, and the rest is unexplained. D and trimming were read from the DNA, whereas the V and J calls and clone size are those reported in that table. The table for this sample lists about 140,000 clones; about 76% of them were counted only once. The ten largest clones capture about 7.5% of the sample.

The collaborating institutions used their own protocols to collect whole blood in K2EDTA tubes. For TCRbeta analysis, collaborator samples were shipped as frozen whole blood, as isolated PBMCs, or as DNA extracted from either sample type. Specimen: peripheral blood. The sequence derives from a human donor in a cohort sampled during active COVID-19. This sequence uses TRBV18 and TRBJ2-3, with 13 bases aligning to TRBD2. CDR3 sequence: CASSPTWTSGSVADTQYF. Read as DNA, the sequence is TGTGCCAGCTCACCAACCTGGACTAGCGGGAGCGTCGCAGATACGCAGTATTTT. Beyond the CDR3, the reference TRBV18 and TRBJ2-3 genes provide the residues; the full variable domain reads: NAGVMQNPRHLVRRRGQEARLRCSPMKGHSHVYWYRQLPEEGLKFMVYLQKENIIDESGMPKERFSAEFPKEGPSILRIQQVVRGDSAAYFCASSPTWTSGSVADTQYFGPGTRLTVL.